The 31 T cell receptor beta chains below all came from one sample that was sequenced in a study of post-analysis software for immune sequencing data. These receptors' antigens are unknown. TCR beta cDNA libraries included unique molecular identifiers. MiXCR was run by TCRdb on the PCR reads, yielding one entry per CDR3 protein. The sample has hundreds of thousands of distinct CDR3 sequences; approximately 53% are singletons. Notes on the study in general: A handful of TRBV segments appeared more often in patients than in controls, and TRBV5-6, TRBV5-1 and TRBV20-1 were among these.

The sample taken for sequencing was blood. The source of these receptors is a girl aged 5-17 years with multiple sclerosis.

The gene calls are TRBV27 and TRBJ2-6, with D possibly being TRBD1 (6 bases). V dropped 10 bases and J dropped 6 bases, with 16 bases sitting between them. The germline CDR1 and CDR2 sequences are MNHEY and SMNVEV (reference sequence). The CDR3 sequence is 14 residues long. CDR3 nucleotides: TGTGCCACCAGGGGTCCGGGGTCGGCCAACGTCCTGACTTTC. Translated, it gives CATRGPGSANVLTF.

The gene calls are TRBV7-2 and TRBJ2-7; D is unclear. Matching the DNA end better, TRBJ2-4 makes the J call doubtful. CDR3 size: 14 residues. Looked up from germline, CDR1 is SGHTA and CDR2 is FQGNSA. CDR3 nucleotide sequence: TGTGCCAGCAGCTTAGACTGGGCGCCAAACATTCAGTACTTC. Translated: CASSLDWAPNIQYF.

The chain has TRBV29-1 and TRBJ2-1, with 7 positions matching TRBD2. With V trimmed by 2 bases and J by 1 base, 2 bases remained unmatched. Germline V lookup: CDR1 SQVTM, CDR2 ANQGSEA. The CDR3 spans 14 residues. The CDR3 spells CSVEPAGSYNEQFF. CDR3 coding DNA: TGCAGCGTTGAACCAGCGGGGTCCTACAATGAGCAGTTCTTC.

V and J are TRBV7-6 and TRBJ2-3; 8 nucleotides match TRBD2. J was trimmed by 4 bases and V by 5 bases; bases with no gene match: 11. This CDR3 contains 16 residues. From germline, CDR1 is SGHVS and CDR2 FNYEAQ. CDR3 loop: CASSRGSGGPPDTQYF. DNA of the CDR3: TGTGCCAGCAGCCGGGGTTCGGGGGGGCCCCCAGATACGCAGTATTTT.

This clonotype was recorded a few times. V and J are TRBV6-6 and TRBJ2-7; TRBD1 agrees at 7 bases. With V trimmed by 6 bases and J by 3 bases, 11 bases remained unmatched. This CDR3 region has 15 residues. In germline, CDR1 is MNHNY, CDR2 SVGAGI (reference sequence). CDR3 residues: CASRRVRDRFYEQYF. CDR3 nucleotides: TGTGCCAGCAGGAGGGTCCGGGACAGATTCTACGAGCAGTACTTC.

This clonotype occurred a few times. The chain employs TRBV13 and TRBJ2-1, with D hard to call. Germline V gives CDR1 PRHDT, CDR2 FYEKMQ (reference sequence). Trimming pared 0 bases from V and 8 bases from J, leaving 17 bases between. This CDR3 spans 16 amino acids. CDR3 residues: CASSLGVAGRYHEQFF. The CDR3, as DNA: TGTGCCAGCAGCTTAGGAGTAGCAGGACGATATCATGAGCAGTTCTTC.

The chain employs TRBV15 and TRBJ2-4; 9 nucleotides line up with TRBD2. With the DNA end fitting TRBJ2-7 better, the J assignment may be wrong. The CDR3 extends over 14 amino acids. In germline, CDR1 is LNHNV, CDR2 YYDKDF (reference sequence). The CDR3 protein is CATSRASGNNEQYF. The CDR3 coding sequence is TGTGCCACCAGCAGGGCTAGCGGGAACAACGAGCAGTACTTC.

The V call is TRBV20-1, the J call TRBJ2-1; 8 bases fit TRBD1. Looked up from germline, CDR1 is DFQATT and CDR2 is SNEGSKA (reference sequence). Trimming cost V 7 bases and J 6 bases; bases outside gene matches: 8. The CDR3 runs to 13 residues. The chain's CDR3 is CSGGRGRINEQFF. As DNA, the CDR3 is TGCAGTGGAGGCAGGGGGCGTATCAATGAGCAGTTCTTC.

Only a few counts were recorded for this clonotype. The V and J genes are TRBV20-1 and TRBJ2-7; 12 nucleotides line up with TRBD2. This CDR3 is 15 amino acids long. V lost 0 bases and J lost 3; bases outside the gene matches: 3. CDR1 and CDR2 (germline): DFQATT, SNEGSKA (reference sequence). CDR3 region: CSARDWTSGDYEQYF. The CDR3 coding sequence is TGCAGTGCTAGAGATTGGACTAGCGGGGACTACGAGCAGTACTTC.

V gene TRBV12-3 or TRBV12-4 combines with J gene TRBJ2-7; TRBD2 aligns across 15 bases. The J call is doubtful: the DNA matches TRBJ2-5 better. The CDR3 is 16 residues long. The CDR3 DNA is TGTGCCAGCAGTTTCGCGGGACTAGCGGGGGGAGAGACCCAGTACTTC. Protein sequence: CASSFAGLAGGETQYF.

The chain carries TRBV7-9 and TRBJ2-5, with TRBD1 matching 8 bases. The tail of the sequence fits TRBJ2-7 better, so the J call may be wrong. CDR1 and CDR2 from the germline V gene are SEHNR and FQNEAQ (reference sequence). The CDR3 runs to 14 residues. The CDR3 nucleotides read TGTGCCAGCAGCTTAACCGGGACAGGCAGCGAGCAGTACTTC. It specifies CASSLTGTGSEQYF.

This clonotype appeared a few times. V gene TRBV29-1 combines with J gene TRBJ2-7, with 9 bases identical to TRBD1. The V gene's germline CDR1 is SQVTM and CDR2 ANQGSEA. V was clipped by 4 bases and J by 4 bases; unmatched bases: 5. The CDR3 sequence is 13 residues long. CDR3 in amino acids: CSVGEDRGYEQYF. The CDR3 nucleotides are TGCAGCGTTGGCGAGGACAGGGGATACGAGCAGTACTTC.

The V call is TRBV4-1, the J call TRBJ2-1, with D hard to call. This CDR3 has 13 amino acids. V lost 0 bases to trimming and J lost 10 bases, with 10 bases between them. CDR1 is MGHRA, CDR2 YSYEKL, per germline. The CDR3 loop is CASSQDPSREQFF. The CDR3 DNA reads TGCGCCAGCAGCCAAGATCCCTCAAGGGAGCAGTTCTTC.

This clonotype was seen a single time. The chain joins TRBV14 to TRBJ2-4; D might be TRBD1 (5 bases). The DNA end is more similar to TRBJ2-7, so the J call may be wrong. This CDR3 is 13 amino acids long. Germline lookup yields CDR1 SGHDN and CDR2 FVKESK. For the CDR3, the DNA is TGTGCCAGCAGTGCGGTTCAGGGCTACGAGCAGTACTTC. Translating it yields CASSAVQGYEQYF.

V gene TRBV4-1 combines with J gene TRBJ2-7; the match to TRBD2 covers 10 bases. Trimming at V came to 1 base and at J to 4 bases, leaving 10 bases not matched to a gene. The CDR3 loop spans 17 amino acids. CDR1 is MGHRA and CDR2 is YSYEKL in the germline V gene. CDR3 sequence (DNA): TGCGCCAGCAGCCAAGGGTCTAGCGGGAGTTCCTTGTACGAGCAGTACTTC. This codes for CASSQGSSGSSLYEQYF.

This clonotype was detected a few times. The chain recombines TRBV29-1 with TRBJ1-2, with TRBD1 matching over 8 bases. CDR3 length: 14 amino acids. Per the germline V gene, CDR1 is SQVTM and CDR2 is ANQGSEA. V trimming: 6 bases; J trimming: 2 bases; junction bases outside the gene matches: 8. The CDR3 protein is CSVDRATVNYGYTF. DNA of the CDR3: TGCAGCGTGGACAGGGCCACCGTAAACTATGGCTACACCTTC.

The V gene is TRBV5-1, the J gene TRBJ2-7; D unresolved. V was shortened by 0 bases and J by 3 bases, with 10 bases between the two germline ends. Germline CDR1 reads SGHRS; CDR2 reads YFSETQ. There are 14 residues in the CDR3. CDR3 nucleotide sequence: TGCGCCAGCAGCTTGGCCGGTTTTCTCTACGAGCAGTACTTC. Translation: CASSLAGFLYEQYF.

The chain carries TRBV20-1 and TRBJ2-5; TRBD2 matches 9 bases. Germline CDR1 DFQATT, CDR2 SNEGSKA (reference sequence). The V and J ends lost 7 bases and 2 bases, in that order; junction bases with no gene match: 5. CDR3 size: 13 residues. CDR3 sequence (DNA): TGCAGTGTGTGTCTAGCGGGGCAAGAGACCCAGTACTTC. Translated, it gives CSVCLAGQETQYF.

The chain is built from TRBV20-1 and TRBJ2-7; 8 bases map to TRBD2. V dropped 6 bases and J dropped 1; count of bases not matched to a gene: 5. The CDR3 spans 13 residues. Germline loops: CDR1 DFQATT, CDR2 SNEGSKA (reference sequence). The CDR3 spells CSANSGESYEQYF. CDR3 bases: TGCAGTGCCAATAGCGGGGAGTCCTACGAGCAGTACTTC.

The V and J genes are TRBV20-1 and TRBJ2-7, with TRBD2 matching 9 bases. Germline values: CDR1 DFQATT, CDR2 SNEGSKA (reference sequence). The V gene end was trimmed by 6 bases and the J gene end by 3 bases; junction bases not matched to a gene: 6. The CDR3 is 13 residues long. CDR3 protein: CSARLADNYEQYF. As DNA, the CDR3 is TGCAGTGCCAGACTAGCGGACAACTACGAGCAGTACTTC.

CDR3 sequence: CSATRLAGGEQYF. In nucleotides, the CDR3 is TGCAGTGCTACCCGACTAGCGGGGGGTGAGCAGTACTTC. V is TRBV20-1 and J is TRBJ2-4; 13 nucleotides line up with TRBD2. The V segment lost 4 bases and the J segment 13 bases; nucleotides outside the gene matches: 7. This CDR3 spans 13 amino acids. Germline CDR1 and CDR2: DFQATT and SNEGSKA (reference sequence).

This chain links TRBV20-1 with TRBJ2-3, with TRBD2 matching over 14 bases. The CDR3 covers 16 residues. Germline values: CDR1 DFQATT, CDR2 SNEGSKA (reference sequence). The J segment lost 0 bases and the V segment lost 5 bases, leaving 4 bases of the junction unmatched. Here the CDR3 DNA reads TGCAGTGCTCCACGGACTAGCGGGGGGAGCACAGATACGCAGTATTTT. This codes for CSAPRTSGGSTDTQYF.

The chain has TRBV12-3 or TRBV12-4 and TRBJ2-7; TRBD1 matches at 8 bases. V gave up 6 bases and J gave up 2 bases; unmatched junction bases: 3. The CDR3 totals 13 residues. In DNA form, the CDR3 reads TGTGCCAGCAGCTGGACAGGGACCTACGAGCAGTACTTC. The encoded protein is CASSWTGTYEQYF.

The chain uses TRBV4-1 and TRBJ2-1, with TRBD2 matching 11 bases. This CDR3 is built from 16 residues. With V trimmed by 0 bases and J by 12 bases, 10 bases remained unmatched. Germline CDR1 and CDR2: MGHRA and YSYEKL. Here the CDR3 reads CASSQDPGTSGVVQFF. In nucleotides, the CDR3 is TGCGCCAGCAGCCAAGACCCCGGGACTAGCGGCGTCGTGCAGTTCTTC.

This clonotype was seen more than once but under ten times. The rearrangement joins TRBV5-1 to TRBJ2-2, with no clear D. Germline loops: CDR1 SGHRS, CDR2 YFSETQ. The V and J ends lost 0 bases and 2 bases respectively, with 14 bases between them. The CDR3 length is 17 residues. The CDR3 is CASSLGVAPENTGELFF. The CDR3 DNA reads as TGCGCCAGCAGCTTGGGCGTGGCCCCGGAAAACACCGGGGAGCTGTTTTTT.

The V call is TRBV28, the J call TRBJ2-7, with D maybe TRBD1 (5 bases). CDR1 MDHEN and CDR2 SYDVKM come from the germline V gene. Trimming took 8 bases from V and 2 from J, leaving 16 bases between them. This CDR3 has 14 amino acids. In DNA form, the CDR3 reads TGTGCCAGCGCCTTTGGGGCCCCAACCTACGAGCAGTACTTC. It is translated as CASAFGAPTYEQYF.

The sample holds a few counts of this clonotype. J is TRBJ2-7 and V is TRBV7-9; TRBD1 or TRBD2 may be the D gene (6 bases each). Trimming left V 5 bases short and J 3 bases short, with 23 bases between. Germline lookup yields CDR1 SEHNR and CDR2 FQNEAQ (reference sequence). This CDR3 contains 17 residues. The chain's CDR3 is CASSKHIRGPSDYEQYF. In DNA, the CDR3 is TGTGCCAGCAGCAAACACATTCGGGGGCCCAGCGACTACGAGCAGTACTTC.

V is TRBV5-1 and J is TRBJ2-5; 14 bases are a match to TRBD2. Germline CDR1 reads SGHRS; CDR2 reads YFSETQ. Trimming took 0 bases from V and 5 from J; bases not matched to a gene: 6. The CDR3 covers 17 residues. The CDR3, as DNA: TGCGCCAGCAGCTTGGCCGGGACTAGCGGGGGAGGGGAGACCCAGTACTTC. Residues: CASSLAGTSGGGETQYF.

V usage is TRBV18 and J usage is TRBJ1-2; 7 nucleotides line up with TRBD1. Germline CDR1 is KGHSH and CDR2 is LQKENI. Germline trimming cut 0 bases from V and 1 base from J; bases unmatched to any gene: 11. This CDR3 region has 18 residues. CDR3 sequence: CASSPPKTSGGNNYGYTF. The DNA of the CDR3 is TGTGCCAGCTCACCACCGAAAACCTCAGGGGGGAATAACTATGGCTACACCTTC.

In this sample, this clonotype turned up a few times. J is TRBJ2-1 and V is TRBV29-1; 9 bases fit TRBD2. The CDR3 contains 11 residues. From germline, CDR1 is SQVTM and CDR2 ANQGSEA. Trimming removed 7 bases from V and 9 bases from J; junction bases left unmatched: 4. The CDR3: CSGVAGVEQFF. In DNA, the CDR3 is TGCAGCGGGGTAGCGGGAGTTGAGCAGTTCTTC.

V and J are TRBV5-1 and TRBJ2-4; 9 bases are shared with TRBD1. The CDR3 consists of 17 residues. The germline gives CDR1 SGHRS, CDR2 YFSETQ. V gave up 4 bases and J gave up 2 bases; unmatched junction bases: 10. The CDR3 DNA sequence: TGCGCCAGCAGCACAGGGGGCCCCCTCGGATCCAAAAACATTCAGTACTTC. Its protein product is CASSTGGPLGSKNIQYF.